This paragraph covers one T cell receptor (beta chain) sequence. For unsorted PBMC, 300 ng DNA per replicate equaled tens of thousands of T cell genomes. Sequencing was performed with immunoSEQ multiplex PCR; in TCRdb, only in-frame clones are kept and a portion is missing. The top ten clones hold roughly 13% of a sample with more than 450,000 clones, 79% of them seen once. None of the donors, who were healthy HIV-negative adults, had recently had acute infections or vaccinations. Every one of the donors was a Caucasian adult that lived in Nashville, Tennessee. The data derive from a study of shared clonotypes between healthy human individuals. Germline values: CDR1 SGHNT, CDR2 YYREEE (reference sequence). The CDR3 is 16 amino acids. V lost 4 bases, J lost 0 bases, and 4 bases stayed unmatched.

The sequencing sample was made of PBMCs. The sequence was obtained from a woman aged 40 to 50 in good health. Some clones in this sample may be carry-over from other donors' samples. The rearrangement uses TRBV5-4 and TRBJ2-6; 7 nucleotides align to TRBD1. The CDR3 loop is CASSQGTVSGANVLTF. The CDR3 DNA reads TGTGCCAGCAGCCAAGGGACAGTCTCTGGGGCCAACGTCCTGACTTTC.